These 10 T cell receptor beta chains share one sample of origin, sequenced in a study of T cell clusters in autoimmune cytopenias. Multiplex touch-down PCR amplified TRB using TRB-A and TRB-B pools in one tube. TCRdb processed the multiplex PCR reads again and assigns one entry to each CDR3 protein, with no DNA. The sample yields under 8,500 distinct CDR3 sequences, of which the top ten take up under 30%. TRB was amplified from approximately 250 ng of peripheral blood genomic DNA per sample. The sample consisted of peripheral blood. Receptors were obtained from a human donor with an autoimmune cytopenia or autoimmune hepatitis (not recorded which).

The chain carries TRBV28 and TRBJ2-1; TCRdb selects TRBD2, and the lack of DNA leaves this call unchecked. The CDR3 contains 14 residues. Germline CDR1 and CDR2: MDHEN and SYDVKM. CDR3 region: CASILTSGYNEQFF.

This clonotype ranks as medium-sized (0.01 to 0.1%) in terms of frequency. The CDR3 loop is CATSPRRVVVGGTITGELFF. The chain is built from TRBV10-1 and TRBJ2-2; TCRdb outputs TRBD2, but without DNA this stays unchecked. This CDR3 is built from 20 residues. CDR1 and CDR2 from the germline V gene are WNHNN and SYGVQD (reference sequence).

The chain employs TRBV19 and TRBJ2-7; TCRdb picks TRBD1, but there is no DNA to check that call. From germline, CDR1 is LNHDA and CDR2 SQIVND (reference sequence). CDR3 length: 15 residues. CDR3 residues: CASSTSGTGVIEQYF.

This chain links TRBV19 with TRBJ2-2; TCRdb gives TRBD2 as the D gene, but with no DNA this cannot be confirmed. Germline-derived CDR1 and CDR2 are LNHDA and SQIVND (reference sequence). This CDR3 comprises 14 residues. The CDR3 here is CASRGTSASGELFF.

The chain couples TRBV19 to TRBJ1-1. Per germline, CDR1 LNHDA and CDR2 SQIVND (reference sequence). This CDR3 has 14 amino acids. Here the CDR3 reads CASIVWDGRFEAFF. Full variable domain (outside the CDR3, taken from reference TRBV19 and TRBJ1-1): DGGITQSPKYLFRKEGQNVTLSCEQNLNHDAMYWYRQDPGQGLRLIYYSQIVNDFQKGDIAEGYSVSREKKESFPLTVTSAQKNPTAFYLCASIVWDGRFEAFFGQGTRLTVV.

This clonotype is classed as medium-sized by frequency. The chain combines TRBV6-5 with TRBJ2-7. Germline values: CDR1 MNHEY, CDR2 SVGAGI. This CDR3 has 13 residues. CDR3 sequence: CASRRGLGDEQYF.

Its frequency marks this clonotype as medium-sized. V and J are TRBV30 and TRBJ1-2; with no DNA, the TCRdb D assignment of TRBD1 cannot be verified. The CDR3 has 15 residues. CDR1 GTSNPN and CDR2 SVGIG come from the germline V gene (reference sequence). CDR3 residues: CAWSPFAGTGGGYTF.

The chain joins TRBV7-6 to TRBJ1-1; the TRBD1 assignment by TCRdb is unverifiable without DNA. The CDR3 sequence is 19 residues long. Germline CDR1 is SGHVS and CDR2 is FNYEAQ. CDR3 loop: CASSLGRTGTLSRNTEAFF.

J is TRBJ2-1 and V is TRBV18; lacking DNA, the TRBD2 call made by TCRdb goes unchecked. This CDR3 contains 17 residues. Germline V gene sequence: CDR1 KGHSH, CDR2 LQKENI. The CDR3 here is CASSLDGPQSSYNEQFF. Supplemented by reference TRBV18 and TRBJ2-1, the full variable domain reads NAGVMQNPRHLVRRRGQEARLRCSPMKGHSHVYWYRQLPEEGLKFMVYLQKENIIDESGMPKERFSAEFPKEGPSILRIQQVVRGDSAAYFCASSLDGPQSSYNEQFFGPGTRLTVL.

This chain links TRBV15 with TRBJ2-5. The V gene's germline CDR1 is LNHNV and CDR2 YYDKDF (reference sequence). The CDR3 is made up of 16 amino acids. This CDR3 reads CATSRDYLRSQETQYF.